A single sample is the source of the 18 T cell receptor beta chains below, sequenced in a study of CD8+ T cells in alopecia areata. Extraction and reverse transcription of RNA yielded cDNA as the sequencing template. Sequencing was performed with immunoSEQ multiplex PCR; in TCRdb, only in-frame clones are kept and a portion is missing. In the table there are 150,000 or so clones, about three fifths of which are singletons. What was sequenced was CD4+ T cells sorted from blood. The receptors shown here come from a human donor in good health.

This clone came up a few times. V is TRBV29-1 and J is TRBJ2-3; TRBD1 agrees at 8 bases. The CDR3 runs 12 residues. The germline gives CDR1 SQVTM, CDR2 ANQGSEA. Trimming cost V 6 bases and J 7 bases; bases outside gene matches: 6. CDR3 nucleotides: TGCAGCGTCCTGACAGGGGCGAATACGCAGTATTTT. Translating it yields CSVLTGANTQYF.

The V call is TRBV28, the J call TRBJ2-2; D not resolved. The V gene lost 7 bases and the J gene lost 3 bases, with 3 bases spanning the gap. CDR1 is MDHEN, CDR2 SYDVKM, per germline. The CDR3 runs 11 residues. Here the CDR3 DNA reads TGTGCCAGCATGTACACCGGGGAGCTGTTTTTT. It is translated as CASMYTGELFF.

V gene TRBV29-1 combines with J gene TRBJ2-3; 9 nucleotides line up with TRBD1. V gave up 7 bases and J gave up 3 bases; unmatched junction bases: 11. Germline CDR1 is SQVTM and CDR2 is ANQGSEA. The CDR3 totals 15 residues. The CDR3 region has the DNA TGCAGCGCGGTAGGCGGGACAGGGTTGACAGATACGCAGTATTTT. As protein: CSAVGGTGLTDTQYF.

In this sample, this clone turned up a few times. The chain recombines TRBV29-1 with TRBJ2-4, with no clear D. Trimming stripped 5 bases from V and 11 bases from J, with 19 bases between. This CDR3 has 13 amino acids. Per germline, CDR1 SQVTM and CDR2 ANQGSEA. CDR3 amino acids: CSVQSRLSSLQYF. The DNA of the CDR3 is TGCAGCGTTCAATCTAGACTTAGTTCCCTTCAGTACTTC.

The chain is built from TRBV5-6 and TRBJ1-2; no firm D call. Germline assignment: CDR1 SGHDT and CDR2 YYEEEE. V was trimmed by 1 base and J by 8 bases, leaving 12 bases between them. This CDR3 is 13 amino acids long. CDR3 nucleotide sequence: TGTGCCAGCAGCTTGATTACGACCCCCGGCTACACCTTC. This encodes CASSLITTPGYTF.

This clone came up a few times. This chain joins TRBV29-1 and TRBJ2-5; possibly TRBD1 or TRBD2 for D (5 bases each). V was shortened by 5 bases and J by 5 bases, with 15 bases between the two germline ends. The CDR3 is 13 residues long. The germline CDR1 and CDR2 sequences are SQVTM and ANQGSEA. As DNA, the CDR3 is TGCAGCGTTCAGCGGACAATGAGGGAGACCCAGTACTTC. This translates into CSVQRTMRETQYF.

The rearrangement links TRBV5-6 to TRBJ1-2; D is perhaps TRBD1 (6 bases). V was trimmed by 9 bases and J by 4 bases, leaving 19 bases between them. Germline V gene lookup returns CDR1 SGHDT and CDR2 YYEEEE. The CDR3 is 14 amino acids. The CDR3 sequence is CATHRQQGAYGYTF. CDR3 DNA: TGTGCCACTCATCGTCAACAGGGTGCCTATGGCTACACCTTC. Complete variable domain (other parts from reference TRBV5-6 and TRBJ1-2): DAGVTQSPTHLIKTRGQQVTLRCSPKSGHDTVSWYQQALGQGPQFIFQYYEEEERQRGNFPDRFSGHQFPNYSSELNVNALLLGDSALYLCATHRQQGAYGYTFGSGTRLTVV.

The table lists this clone with a few counts. The chain combines TRBV5-4 with TRBJ1-1, with a weak D call TRBD1 (5 bases). CDR3 length: 13 amino acids. The V end lost 9 bases, the J end lost 1 base, and 13 bases lay between the germline ends. CDR1 and CDR2 (germline): SGHNT, YYREEE (reference sequence). CDR3 amino acids: CAMGRGQNTEAFF. The CDR3 bases are TGTGCCATGGGCCGTGGACAGAACACTGAAGCTTTCTTT.

V usage is TRBV30 and J usage is TRBJ1-4; maybe TRBD1 (5 bases). This CDR3 has 14 amino acids. Deletions cut 0 bases from V and 15 bases from J, with 20 bases between. Germline V gives CDR1 GTSNPN, CDR2 SVGIG (reference sequence). The CDR3 sequence is CAWSVMDNFKKVFF. The CDR3 nucleotides are TGTGCCTGGAGTGTAATGGACAATTTTAAGAAGGTGTTTTTT. The variable domain in full, with the rest retrieved from reference TRBV30 and TRBJ1-4, is SQTIHQWPATLVQPVGSPLSLECTVEGTSNPNLYWYRQAAGRGLQLLFYSVGIGQISSEVPQNLSASRPQDRQFILSSKKLLLSDSGFYLCAWSVMDNFKKVFFGSGTQLSVL.

CDR3: CASSRATGIIWETQYF. In DNA, the CDR3 is TGTGCCAGCAGTCGTGCCACAGGGATTATATGGGAGACCCAGTACTTC. The chain combines TRBV11-2 with TRBJ2-5; maybe TRBD1 (6 bases). Germline CDR1 is SGHAT and CDR2 is FQNNGV. Trimming shortened V by 6 bases and J by 5 bases, and 22 bases separated the two germline ends. This CDR3 is built from 16 residues.

The rearrangement joins TRBV30 to TRBJ2-3; TRBD1 might be the D (5 bases). V lost 2 bases to trimming and J lost 2 bases, with 14 bases between them. This CDR3 contains 15 residues. Looked up from germline, CDR1 is GTSNPN and CDR2 is SVGIG (reference sequence). For the CDR3, the DNA is TGTGCCTGGAGTCAACCCAGGGTGTACACAGATACGCAGTATTTT. Residues: CAWSQPRVYTDTQYF.

J is TRBJ2-5 and V is TRBV5-1; D is perhaps TRBD1 (5 bases). Germline V gene sequence: CDR1 SGHRS, CDR2 YFSETQ. The CDR3 consists of 14 residues. V shed 0 bases and J shed 5 bases, with 11 bases lying between them. CDR3 loop: CASSLAGQGETQYF. The CDR3 nucleotides read TGCGCCAGCAGCTTGGCCGGGCAGGGTGAGACCCAGTACTTC.

The rearrangement links TRBV30 to TRBJ2-5; D uncertain. V lost 3 bases to trimming and J lost 1 base, with 15 bases between them. In germline, CDR1 is GTSNPN, CDR2 SVGIG (reference sequence). The CDR3 spans 15 residues. The chain's CDR3 is CAWRNDGVLQETQYF. CDR3 bases: TGTGCCTGGAGGAATGATGGTGTACTCCAAGAGACCCAGTACTTC. Complete variable domain (other parts from reference TRBV30 and TRBJ2-5): SQTIHQWPATLVQPVGSPLSLECTVEGTSNPNLYWYRQAAGRGLQLLFYSVGIGQISSEVPQNLSASRPQDRQFILSSKKLLLSDSGFYLCAWRNDGVLQETQYFGPGTRLLVL.

The chain uses TRBV30 and TRBJ2-7; D is ambiguous. CDR1 GTSNPN and CDR2 SVGIG come from the germline V gene (reference sequence). CDR3 length: 12 residues. Trimming removed 2 bases from V and 1 base from J, with 6 bases in between. The CDR3, as DNA: TGTGCCTGGAGTCCCCAATCCTACGAGCAGTACTTC. Translated: CAWSPQSYEQYF.

The genes are TRBV25-1 and TRBJ2-7, with D perhaps TRBD1 (5 bases). CDR3 length: 15 residues. V shed 5 bases and J shed 2 bases, with 16 bases lying between them. The germline gives CDR1 MGHDK, CDR2 SYGVNS. The DNA of the CDR3 is TGTGCCAGCAGTTACTCAGGGCAGCCAACCTACGAGCAGTACTTC. As protein: CASSYSGQPTYEQYF.

This clone came up once. The chain is built from TRBV7-2 and TRBJ2-1, with unresolved D. V was cut by 7 bases and J by 7 bases, with 14 bases left in between. The CDR3 spans 13 residues. CDR1 and CDR2 from the germline V gene are SGHTA and FQGNSA. CDR3 DNA: TGTGCCAGCACCCCAAGGGCCCGTAATGAGCAGTTCTTC. Translating gives CASTPRARNEQFF.

The J gene is TRBJ2-3, the V gene TRBV30, with D perhaps being TRBD1 or TRBD2 (5 bases each). The germline V gene has CDR1 GTSNPN and CDR2 SVGIG (reference sequence). CDR3 length equals 13 residues. Trimming took off 4 bases at V and 9 bases at J, with 17 bases between the two ends. CDR3 residues: CAWNRDGRGTQYF. CDR3 coding DNA: TGTGCCTGGAATCGGGACGGACGCGGCACGCAGTATTTT.

The chain carries TRBV29-1 and TRBJ2-2; 13 bases fit TRBD2. Germline assignment: CDR1 SQVTM and CDR2 ANQGSEA. With V trimmed by 6 bases and J by 7 bases, 8 bases remained unmatched. The CDR3 is 15 amino acids. The CDR3 bases are TGCAGCGTAGAGAGGACTAGCGGGAGCGGCGGGGAGCTGTTTTTT. Translation: CSVERTSGSGGELFF.